At least ten counts were recorded for the clone carrying this T cell receptor beta chain. The target antigen is unknown. From germline, CDR1 is MNHEY and CDR2 SMNVEV (reference sequence). With 5 bases clipped from V and 9 bases from J, the junction kept 11 bases outside the gene matches. This CDR3 contains 15 residues. Patients showing uncontrolled infection, other autoimmune disease, pregnancy or lactation were ineligible. RNA transcripts gave rise to amplified TCR beta CDR3 regions. Initially, a first-round RT-PCR of the TCR CDR3 employed the HTBI primer set. TCRdb passed the multiplex PCR reads through MiXCR, listing each CDR3 protein once. The table includes more than 550,000 distinct CDR3 sequences, approximately 15% detected once. This sample is part of a study of T cells in Graves' hyperthyroidism and ophthalmopathy. General observations from the study: Ophthalmopathy onset followed model prediction by a median around six months.

This chain links TRBV27 with TRBJ2-7, with TRBD1 matching over 12 bases. The TCR was taken from a man aged 45-60 years with Graves' hyperthyroidism. Specimen: blood. The CDR3 sequence: CASSPGTGGANGQYF. DNA of the CDR3: TGTGCCAGCAGTCCGGGGACAGGGGGCGCAAATGGGCAGTACTTC.